This TCR beta chain was sequenced during a study of cytomegalovirus exposure and HLA in healthy donors. Primers: 60 Vbeta forward and 13 Jbeta reverse. Profiled with immunoSEQ multiplex PCR; TCRdb holds only in-frame clones, not every one. Of just over 200,000 clones in the sample, about 70% are singletons; the top ten hold about 3%. Trimming took 1 base from V and 0 from J, leaving 14 bases between them. This CDR3 contains 17 residues. From germline, CDR1 is LNHDA and CDR2 SQIVND (reference sequence). All the people who gave samples were healthy bone marrow donors. The rearrangement uses TRBV19 and TRBJ2-3; a weak D match, TRBD1 (5 bases). Sequenced input: PBMCs. This clonotype was obtained from a man in his forties or fifties in good health and CMV-seropositive. CDR3 coding DNA: TGTGCCAGTAGTATAGTCCCCGGACACGGTAGCACAGATACGCAGTATTTT. Translating gives CASSIVPGHGSTDTQYF.